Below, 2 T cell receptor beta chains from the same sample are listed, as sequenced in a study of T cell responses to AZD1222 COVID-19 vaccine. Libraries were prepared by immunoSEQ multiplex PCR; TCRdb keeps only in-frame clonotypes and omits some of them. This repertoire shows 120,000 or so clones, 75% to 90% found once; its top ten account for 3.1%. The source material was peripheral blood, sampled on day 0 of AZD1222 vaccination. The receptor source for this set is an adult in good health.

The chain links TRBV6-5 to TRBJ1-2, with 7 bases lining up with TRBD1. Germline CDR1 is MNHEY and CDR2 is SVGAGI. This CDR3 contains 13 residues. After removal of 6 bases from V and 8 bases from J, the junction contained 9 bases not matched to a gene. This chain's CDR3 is CASSPTGRGGYTF. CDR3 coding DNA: TGTGCCAGCAGCCCGACAGGGCGAGGGGGCTACACCTTC.

The CDR3 nucleotides read TGTGCCAGCAGCGCCGTGACAGGACGGGTAAACACCATATATTTT. Amino acid sequence: CASSAVTGRVNTIYF. The rearrangement links TRBV11-1 to TRBJ1-3; D is possibly TRBD1 (6 bases). The CDR3 consists of 15 residues. Between the trimmed V and J ends, which lost 5 bases and 6 bases, there was a span of 17 bases. Per germline, CDR1 SGHAT and CDR2 FQDESV (reference sequence).